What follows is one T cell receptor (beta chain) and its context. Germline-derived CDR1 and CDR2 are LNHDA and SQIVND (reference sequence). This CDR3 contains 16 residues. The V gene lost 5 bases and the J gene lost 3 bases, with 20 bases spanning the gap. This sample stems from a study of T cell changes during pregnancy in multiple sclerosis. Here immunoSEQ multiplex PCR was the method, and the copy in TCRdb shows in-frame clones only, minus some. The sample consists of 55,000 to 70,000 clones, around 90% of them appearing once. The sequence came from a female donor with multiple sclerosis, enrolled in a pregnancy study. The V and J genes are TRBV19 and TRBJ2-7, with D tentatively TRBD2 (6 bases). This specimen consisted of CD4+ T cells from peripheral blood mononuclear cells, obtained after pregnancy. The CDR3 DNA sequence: TGTGCCAGTAGTCCCCCCCTCGAGGGGAGGAACTACGAGCAGTACTTC. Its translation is CASSPPLEGRNYEQYF.